This is a list of T cell receptor beta chains from one sample in a study of shared clonotypes between healthy human individuals. Profiling relied on immunoSEQ multiplex PCR, and the TCRdb table lists in-frame clones only, not all of them. The table includes about 2.4 million clones, approximately 92% detected once. The sample was naive CD4+ T cells sorted from blood. The receptors stem from a man younger than 35 in good health. The conserved cysteine and the conserved F or W are not part of the CDR3 here. A D gene is named only where the DNA matches it firmly.

CDR3aa,j_gene,len,d_gene,v_gene
ASSLRQGATDTQY,TRBJ2-3,13,TRBD1,TRBV5-4
ASSPWDRVRTEAF,TRBJ1-1,13,TRBD1,TRBV27
ASSLKYEQY,TRBJ2-7,9,-,TRBV5-5
AWREAGFGSYEQY,TRBJ2-7,13,-,TRBV30
ASSVRDRDEQY,TRBJ2-7,11,-,TRBV5-1
ASSLGALVGETQY,TRBJ2-5,13,-,TRBV7-9
ASSQEGWGSYNSPLH,TRBJ1-6,15,-,TRBV4-1
ASSVELAGNTDTQY,TRBJ2-3,14,TRBD2,TRBV9
ASSFIGTGLSYEQY,TRBJ2-7,14,TRBD1,TRBV5-1
ASSLLSGRQETQY,TRBJ2-5,13,TRBD2,TRBV6-5
ASSLIGQNSYEQY,TRBJ2-7,13,-,TRBV7-9
ASSLGTGYQETQY,TRBJ2-5,13,-,TRBV7-7
ASSLVGLARLF,TRBJ2-1,11,TRBD2,TRBV11-1
ASSLAGGPGEQF,TRBJ2-1,12,TRBD2,TRBV18
ASSVGQMVTGYGYT,TRBJ1-2,14,-,TRBV19